The rows below give T cell receptor beta chains drawn from one sample of a study of technical replicates of blood from four donors. Here immunoSEQ multiplex PCR was the method, and the copy in TCRdb shows in-frame clones only, minus some. Counted here are around 65,000 clones, about 86% occurring once; the ten biggest clones make up approximately 4.7%. What was sequenced was PBMCs. These TCRs come from a human donor in good health. Some clones in this sample may be carry-over from other donors' samples. Each CDR3 is given with its conserved first and last residue. Each record gives: V gene, CDR3 length, D gene, J gene, clone size, CDR3 DNA, CDR3 protein. A D gene is named only where the DNA matches it firmly. Part of the rows lack a size; the others show once, few, many or a class for expanded clones.

TRBV4-1,14,NA,TRBJ1-2,NA,TGCGCCAGCAGCCAAGCCCAGGGGTGGCAGGGCTACACCTTC,CASSQAQGWQGYTF
TRBV6-7,21,TRBD2,TRBJ2-1,NA,TGTGCCAGCAGTTACGAATTTAGTGCTAGCGGGAGGAGGGCCTCCTACAATGAGCAGTTCTTC,CASSYEFSASGRRASYNEQFF
TRBV9,15,NA,TRBJ1-1,NA,TGTGCCAGCAGCGTAGTGGGGGGGCGTTACACTGAAGCTTTCTTT,CASSVVGGRYTEAFF
TRBV7-6,17,TRBD2,TRBJ2-2,NA,TGTGCCAGCAGCTTAGATACACTAGCGATTAAAACCGGGGAGCTGTTTTTT,CASSLDTLAIKTGELFF
TRBV5-5,11,NA,TRBJ2-7,NA,TGTGCCAGCAGCTCCAGCTACGAGCAGTACTTC,CASSSSYEQYF
TRBV7-2,14,NA,TRBJ2-3,once,TGTGCCAGCAGCTTAGGGGCCCCCCTCGCTACGCAGTATTTT,CASSLGAPLATQYF
TRBV4-1,13,NA,TRBJ1-2,NA,TGCGCCAGCAGCCAAGAGGGGCGCGCTGGCTACACCTTC,CASSQEGRAGYTF
TRBV13,17,NA,TRBJ2-1,NA,TGTGCCAGCAGCTTAGCCAGGGGGACTAGTATAGACTATGAGCAGTTCTTC,CASSLARGTSIDYEQFF
TRBV5-1,15,NA,TRBJ2-2,NA,TGCGCCAGCAGCTTGGCTGGGGGCAACACCGGGGAGCTGTTTTTT,CASSLAGGNTGELFF
TRBV15,17,TRBD2,TRBJ2-3,NA,TGTGCCACCGATCCGGGACTAGCGGGAGCAATAGGAGATACGCAGTATTTT,CATDPGLAGAIGDTQYF
TRBV15,15,NA,TRBJ2-1,NA,TGTGCCACCAGCAGAGACGTAGGGGCCTACAATGAGCAGTTCTTC,CATSRDVGAYNEQFF
TRBV5-1,17,TRBD1,TRBJ2-2,NA,TGCGCCAGCAGCTTCCGTGAGACAGGGGGCGCTGCCGGGGAGCTGTTTTTT,CASSFRETGGAAGELFF
TRBV6-5,11,NA,TRBJ2-5,few,TGTGCCAGCAGTTACGACGGGACAAAGTACTTC,CASSYDGTKYF
TRBV6-6,15,NA,TRBJ1-2,NA,TGTGCCAGCAGTTACGAAAAGGGGGTTAACTATGGCTACACCTTC,CASSYEKGVNYGYTF
TRBV10-3,15,NA,TRBJ2-5,NA,TGTGCCATCAGTGATACCCGACAGGTCCAAGAGACCCAGTACTTC,CAISDTRQVQETQYF
TRBV6-1,15,TRBD1,TRBJ1-1,NA,TGTGCCAGCAGTATTATCCGGACAGGAGGCACTGAAGCTTTCTTT,CASSIIRTGGTEAFF
TRBV6-5,12,NA,TRBJ1-2,once,TGTGCCAGCCAAGCAGGGGACTATGGCTACACCTTC,CASQAGDYGYTF
TRBV9,11,NA,TRBJ2-2,NA,TGTGCCAGCGGAGGGCGAGGGGAGCTGTTTTTT,CASGGRGELFF
TRBV7-2,13,NA,TRBJ2-7,NA,TGTGCCAGCACCCTAGGGGGGGGGTACGAGCAGTACTTC,CASTLGGGYEQYF
TRBV30,14,TRBD2,TRBJ2-1,once,TGTGCCTGGGAACTAGCGTTTTCGAACAATGAGCAGTTCTTC,CAWELAFSNNEQFF
TRBV6-5,14,NA,TRBJ1-3,NA,TGTGCCAGCAGGCGGGACTACTCTGGAAACACCATATATTTT,CASRRDYSGNTIYF
TRBV7-7,17,TRBD1,TRBJ2-5,NA,TGTGCCAGCAGCTGGGGTCCGGGACAGGGGGCAGGGAAGACCCAGTACTTC,CASSWGPGQGAGKTQYF
TRBV4-1,16,NA,TRBJ1-6,NA,TGCGCCAGCAGCCGTAAAGACTCGAATGAAAATTCACCCCTCCACTTT,CASSRKDSNENSPLHF
TRBV2,14,TRBD1,TRBJ2-6,NA,TGTGCCAGCAGGCGGGGACAGGCCTTCAACGTCCTGACTTTC,CASRRGQAFNVLTF
TRBV4-1,14,TRBD1,TRBJ1-1,few,TGCGCCAGCAGCCCGTACCGGGACAGCACTGAAGCTTTCTTT,CASSPYRDSTEAFF
TRBV5-4,15,TRBD1,TRBJ2-5,NA,TGTGCCAGCAGCCCGCCCGGGACAGGGCAAGAGACCCAGTACTTC,CASSPPGTGQETQYF
TRBV6-5,15,TRBD2,TRBJ2-2,NA,TGTGCCAGCAGTTACTCGACGCGGGGGACCGGGGAGCTGTTTTTT,CASSYSTRGTGELFF
TRBV14,16,NA,TRBJ1-6,NA,TGTGCCAGCAGCCAAGATCCGCCAGGGTATAATTCACCCCTCCACTTT,CASSQDPPGYNSPLHF
TRBV5-4,13,NA,TRBJ1-5,NA,TGTGCCAGCAGCTTGAACCCGGGGCAGCCCCAGCATTTT,CASSLNPGQPQHF
TRBV19,17,TRBD1,TRBJ2-7,NA,TGTGCCAGTAGTATGGGGCCCCCCGGGACAGAGATCTACGAGCAGTACTTC,CASSMGPPGTEIYEQYF
TRBV18,14,NA,TRBJ1-1,NA,TGTGCCAGCTCACTTTCCACTATGAACACTGAAGCTTTCTTT,CASSLSTMNTEAFF
TRBV12-2,18,NA,TRBJ1-5,NA,TGTGCAAGTCGCTTCACCGGGACAGGGGTTGTCGGCAATCAGCCCCAGCATTTT,CASRFTGTGVVGNQPQHF
TRBV7-2,15,TRBD2,TRBJ2-7,NA,TGTGCCAGCCAAACTAGCGGGGGGCCCCGCTACGAGCAGTACTTC,CASQTSGGPRYEQYF
TRBV19,13,NA,TRBJ1-2,NA,TGTGCCAGTAGTATTAGCCAAAACTATGGCTACACCTTC,CASSISQNYGYTF
TRBV30,15,NA,TRBJ2-2,NA,TGTGCCTGGAGTTCGCGAAGCAGGGATACCGGGGAGCTGTTTTTT,CAWSSRSRDTGELFF
TRBV27,14,NA,TRBJ1-2,few,TGTGCCAGCAGTTTATCGGGTAGGCGGAAGGGCTACACCTTC,CASSLSGRRKGYTF
TRBV5-6,17,TRBD2,TRBJ2-7,NA,TGTGCCAGCAGCTTGGCCGGGCGGGGGGCCTCCTTGCACGAGCAGTACTTC,CASSLAGRGASLHEQYF
TRBV7-2,12,TRBD2,TRBJ2-7,NA,TGTGCCAGTTCTAGCGGGGGGCCCGAGCAGTACTTC,CASSSGGPEQYF
TRBV29-1,14,TRBD2,TRBJ2-3,NA,TGCAGCGTCAGTGCGGGGGGGCGGGCGGATACGCAGTATTTT,CSVSAGGRADTQYF
TRBV30,15,NA,TRBJ2-2,NA,TGTGCCTGGAGTGACGGAACAGGGAACACCGGGGAGCTGTTTTTT,CAWSDGTGNTGELFF
TRBV4-2,14,TRBD1,TRBJ2-3,NA,TGTGCCAGCAGCCCGGGACAGGGTGAAAATACGCAGTATTTT,CASSPGQGENTQYF
TRBV11-2,15,NA,TRBJ2-3,NA,TGTGCCAGCAGCTTAGGAGGACACATCACAGATACGCAGTATTTT,CASSLGGHITDTQYF
TRBV27,16,TRBD2,TRBJ2-3,NA,TGTGCCAGCAGTTCCTGGACTAGCGGGAGGACAGATACGCAGTATTTT,CASSSWTSGRTDTQYF